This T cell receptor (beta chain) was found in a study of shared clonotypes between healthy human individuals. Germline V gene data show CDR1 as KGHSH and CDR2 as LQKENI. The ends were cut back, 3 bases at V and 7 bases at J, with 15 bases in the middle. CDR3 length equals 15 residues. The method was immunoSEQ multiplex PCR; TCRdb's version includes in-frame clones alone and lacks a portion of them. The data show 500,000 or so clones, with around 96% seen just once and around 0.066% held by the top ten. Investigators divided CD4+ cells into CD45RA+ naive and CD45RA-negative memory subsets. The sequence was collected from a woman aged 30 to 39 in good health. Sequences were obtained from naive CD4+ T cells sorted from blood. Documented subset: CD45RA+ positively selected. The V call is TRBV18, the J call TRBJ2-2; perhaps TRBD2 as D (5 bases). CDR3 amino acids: CASSPDPAGLGELFF. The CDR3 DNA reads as TGTGCCAGCTCACCCGACCCCGCGGGTCTCGGGGAGCTGTTTTTT.